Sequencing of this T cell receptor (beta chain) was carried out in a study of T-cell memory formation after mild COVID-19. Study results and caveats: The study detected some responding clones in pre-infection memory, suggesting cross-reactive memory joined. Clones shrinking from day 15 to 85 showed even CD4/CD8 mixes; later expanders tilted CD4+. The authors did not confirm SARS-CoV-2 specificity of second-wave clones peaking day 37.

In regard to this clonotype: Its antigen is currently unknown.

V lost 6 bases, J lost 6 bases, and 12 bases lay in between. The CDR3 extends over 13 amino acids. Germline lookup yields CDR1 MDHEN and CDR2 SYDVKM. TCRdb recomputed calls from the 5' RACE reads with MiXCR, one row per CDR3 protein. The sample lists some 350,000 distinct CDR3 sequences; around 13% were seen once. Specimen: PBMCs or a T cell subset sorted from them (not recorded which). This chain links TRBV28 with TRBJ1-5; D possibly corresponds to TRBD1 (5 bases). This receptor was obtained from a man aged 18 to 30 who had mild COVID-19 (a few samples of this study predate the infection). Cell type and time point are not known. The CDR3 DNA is TGTGCCAGCAGAGCAGGGAGCGGTCAGCCCCAGCATTTT. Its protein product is CASRAGSGQPQHF.